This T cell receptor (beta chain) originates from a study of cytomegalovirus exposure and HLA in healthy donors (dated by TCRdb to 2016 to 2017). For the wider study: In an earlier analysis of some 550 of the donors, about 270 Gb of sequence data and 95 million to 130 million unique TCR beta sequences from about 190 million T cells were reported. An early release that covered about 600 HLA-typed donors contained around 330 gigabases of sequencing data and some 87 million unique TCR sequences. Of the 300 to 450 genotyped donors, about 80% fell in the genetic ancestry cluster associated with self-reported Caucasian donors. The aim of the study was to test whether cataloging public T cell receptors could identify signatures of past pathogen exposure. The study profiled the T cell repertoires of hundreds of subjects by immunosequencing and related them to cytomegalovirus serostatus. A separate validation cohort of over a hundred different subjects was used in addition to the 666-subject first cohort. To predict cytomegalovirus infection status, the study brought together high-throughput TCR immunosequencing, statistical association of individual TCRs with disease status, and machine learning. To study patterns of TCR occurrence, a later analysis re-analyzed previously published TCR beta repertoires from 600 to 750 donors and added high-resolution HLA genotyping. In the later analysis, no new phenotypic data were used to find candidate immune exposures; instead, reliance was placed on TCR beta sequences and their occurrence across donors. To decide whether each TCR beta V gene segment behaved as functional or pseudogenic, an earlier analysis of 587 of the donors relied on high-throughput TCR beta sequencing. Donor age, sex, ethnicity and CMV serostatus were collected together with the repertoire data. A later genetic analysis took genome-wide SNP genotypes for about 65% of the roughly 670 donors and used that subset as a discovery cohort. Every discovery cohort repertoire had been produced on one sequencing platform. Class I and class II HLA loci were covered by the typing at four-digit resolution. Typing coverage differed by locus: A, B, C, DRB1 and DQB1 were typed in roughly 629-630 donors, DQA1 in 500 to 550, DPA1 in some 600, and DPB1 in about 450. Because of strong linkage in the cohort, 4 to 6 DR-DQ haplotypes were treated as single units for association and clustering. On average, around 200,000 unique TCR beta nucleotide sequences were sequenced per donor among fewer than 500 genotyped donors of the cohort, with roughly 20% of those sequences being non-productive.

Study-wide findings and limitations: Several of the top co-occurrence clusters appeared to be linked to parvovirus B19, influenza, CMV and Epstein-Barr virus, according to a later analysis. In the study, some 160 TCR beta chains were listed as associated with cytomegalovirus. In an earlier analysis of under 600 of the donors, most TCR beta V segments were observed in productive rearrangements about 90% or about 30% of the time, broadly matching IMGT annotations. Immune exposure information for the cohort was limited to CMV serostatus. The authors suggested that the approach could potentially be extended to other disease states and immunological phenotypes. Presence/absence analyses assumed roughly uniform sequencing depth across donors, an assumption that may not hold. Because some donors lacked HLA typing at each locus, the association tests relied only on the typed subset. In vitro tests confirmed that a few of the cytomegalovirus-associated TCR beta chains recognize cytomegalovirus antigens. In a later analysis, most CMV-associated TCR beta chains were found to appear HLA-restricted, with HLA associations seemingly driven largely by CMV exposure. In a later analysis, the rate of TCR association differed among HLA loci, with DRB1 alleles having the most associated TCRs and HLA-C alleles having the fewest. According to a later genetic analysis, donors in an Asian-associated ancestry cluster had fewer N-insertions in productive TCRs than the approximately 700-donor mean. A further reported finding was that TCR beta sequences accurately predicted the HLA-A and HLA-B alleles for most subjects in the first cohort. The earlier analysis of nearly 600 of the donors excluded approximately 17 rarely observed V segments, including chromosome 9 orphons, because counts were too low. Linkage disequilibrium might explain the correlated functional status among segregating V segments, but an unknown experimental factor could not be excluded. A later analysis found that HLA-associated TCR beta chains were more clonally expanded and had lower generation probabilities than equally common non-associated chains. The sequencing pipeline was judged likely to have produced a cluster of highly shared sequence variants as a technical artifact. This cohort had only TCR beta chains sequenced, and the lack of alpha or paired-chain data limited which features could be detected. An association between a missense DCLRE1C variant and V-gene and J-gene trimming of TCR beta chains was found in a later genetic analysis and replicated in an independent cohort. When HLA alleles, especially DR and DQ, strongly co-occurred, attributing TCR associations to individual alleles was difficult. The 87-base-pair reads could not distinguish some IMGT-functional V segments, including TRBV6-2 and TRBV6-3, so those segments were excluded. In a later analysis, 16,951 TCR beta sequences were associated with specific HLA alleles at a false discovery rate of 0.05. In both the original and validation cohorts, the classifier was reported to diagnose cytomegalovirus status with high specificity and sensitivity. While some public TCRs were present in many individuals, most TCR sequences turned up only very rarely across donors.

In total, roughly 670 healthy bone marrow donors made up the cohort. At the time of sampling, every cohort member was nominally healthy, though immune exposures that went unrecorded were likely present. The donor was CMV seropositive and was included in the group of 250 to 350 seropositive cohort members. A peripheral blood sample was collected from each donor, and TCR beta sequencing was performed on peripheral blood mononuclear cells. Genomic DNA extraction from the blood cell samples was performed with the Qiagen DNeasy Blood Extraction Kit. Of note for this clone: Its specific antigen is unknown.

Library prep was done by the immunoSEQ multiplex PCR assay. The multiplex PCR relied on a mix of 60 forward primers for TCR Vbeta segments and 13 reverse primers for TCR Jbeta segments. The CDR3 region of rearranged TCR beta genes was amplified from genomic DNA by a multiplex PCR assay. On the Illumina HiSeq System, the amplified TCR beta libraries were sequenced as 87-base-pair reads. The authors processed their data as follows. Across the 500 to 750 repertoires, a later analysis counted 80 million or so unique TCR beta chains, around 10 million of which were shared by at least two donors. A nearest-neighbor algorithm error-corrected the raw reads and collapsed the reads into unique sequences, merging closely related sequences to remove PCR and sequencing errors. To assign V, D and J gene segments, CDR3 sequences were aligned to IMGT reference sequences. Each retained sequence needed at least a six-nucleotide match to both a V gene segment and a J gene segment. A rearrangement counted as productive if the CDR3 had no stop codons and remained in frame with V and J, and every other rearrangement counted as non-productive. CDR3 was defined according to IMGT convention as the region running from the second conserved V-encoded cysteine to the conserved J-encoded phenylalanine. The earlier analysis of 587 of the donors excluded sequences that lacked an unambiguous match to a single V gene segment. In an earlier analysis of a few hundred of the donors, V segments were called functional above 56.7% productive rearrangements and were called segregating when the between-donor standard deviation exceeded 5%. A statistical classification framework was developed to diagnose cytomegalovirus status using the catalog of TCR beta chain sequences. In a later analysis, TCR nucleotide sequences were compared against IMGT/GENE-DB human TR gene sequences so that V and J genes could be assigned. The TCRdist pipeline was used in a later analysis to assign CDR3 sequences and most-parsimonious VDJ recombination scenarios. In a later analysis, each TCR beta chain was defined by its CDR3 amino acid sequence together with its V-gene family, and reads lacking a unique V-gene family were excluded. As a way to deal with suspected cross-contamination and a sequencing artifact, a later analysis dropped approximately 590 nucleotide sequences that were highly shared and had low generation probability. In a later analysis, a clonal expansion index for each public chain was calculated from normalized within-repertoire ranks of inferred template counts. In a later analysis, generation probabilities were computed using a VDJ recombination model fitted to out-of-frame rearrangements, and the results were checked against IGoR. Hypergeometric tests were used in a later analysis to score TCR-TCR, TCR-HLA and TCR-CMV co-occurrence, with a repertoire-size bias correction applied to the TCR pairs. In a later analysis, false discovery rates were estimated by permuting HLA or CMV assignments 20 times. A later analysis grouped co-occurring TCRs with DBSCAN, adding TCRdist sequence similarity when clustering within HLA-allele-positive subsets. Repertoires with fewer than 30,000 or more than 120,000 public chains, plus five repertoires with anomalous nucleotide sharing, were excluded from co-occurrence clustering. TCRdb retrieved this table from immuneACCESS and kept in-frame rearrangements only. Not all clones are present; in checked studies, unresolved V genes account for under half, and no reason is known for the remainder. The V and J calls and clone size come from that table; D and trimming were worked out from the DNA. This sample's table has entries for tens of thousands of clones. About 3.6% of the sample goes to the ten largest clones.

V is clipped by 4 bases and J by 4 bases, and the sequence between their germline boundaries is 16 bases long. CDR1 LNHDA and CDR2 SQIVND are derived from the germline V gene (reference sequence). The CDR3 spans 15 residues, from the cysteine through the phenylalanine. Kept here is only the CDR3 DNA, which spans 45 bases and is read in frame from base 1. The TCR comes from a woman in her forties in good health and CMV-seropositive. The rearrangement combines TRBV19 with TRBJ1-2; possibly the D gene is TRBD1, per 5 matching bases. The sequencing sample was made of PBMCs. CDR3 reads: CASSNSGGLIYGYTF. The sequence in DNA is TGTGCCAGTAGTAACAGTGGGGGACTGATCTATGGCTACACCTTC. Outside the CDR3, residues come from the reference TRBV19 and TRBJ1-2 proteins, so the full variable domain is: DGGITQSPKYLFRKEGQNVTLSCEQNLNHDAMYWYRQDPGQGLRLIYYSQIVNDFQKGDIAEGYSVSREKKESFPLTVTSAQKNPTAFYLCASSNSGGLIYGYTFGSGTRLTVV.